The 22 T cell receptor beta chains given below trace back to one sample, sequenced in a study of shared clonotypes between healthy human individuals. Assay used: immunoSEQ multiplex PCR; TCRdb lists only in-frame clones, some missing. Among approximately 640,000 clones, 90% were seen once, and the ten largest hold about a third. The sequencing input was memory CD8+ T cells from PBMCs. Documented subset: CD45RO+ cells pooled with CCR7-negative TemRA cells. All receptors derive from a young man in good health. Some clones in this sample may be carry-over from other donors' samples.

V usage is TRBV19 and J usage is TRBJ1-1; possible D gene TRBD1, 6 bases. Germline CDR1 LNHDA, CDR2 SQIVND (reference sequence). CDR3 length: 15 amino acids. Trimming pared 3 bases from V and 3 bases from J, leaving 14 bases between. The CDR3 nucleotides are TGTGCCAGTAGTATCACAGGGTCGTGGGACACTGAAGCTTTCTTT. Translated, it gives CASSITGSWDTEAFF.

The CDR3 DNA reads as TGTGCCAGCAGCTTAGGAGCGGGAGAGGGGCCAGATACGCAGTATTTT. Translated, it gives CASSLGAGEGPDTQYF. V and J are TRBV11-1 and TRBJ2-3; 8 nucleotides align to TRBD2. The CDR3 sequence is 16 residues long. Per germline, CDR1 SGHAT and CDR2 FQDESV (reference sequence). V lost 1 base to trimming and J lost 4 bases; unmatched junction nucleotides: 7.

The chain uses TRBV5-6 and TRBJ1-3; no firm D call. Germline V gene lookup returns CDR1 SGHDT and CDR2 YYEEEE. This CDR3 spans 13 amino acids. V shed 0 bases and J shed 4 bases, with 5 bases lying between them. The CDR3 spells CASSLGNGNTIYF. DNA for the CDR3: TGTGCCAGCAGCTTGGGGAACGGAAACACCATATATTTT.

In nucleotides, the CDR3 is TGTGCCAGCAGTGAAGCTCCGACAGGGGCAACTAATGAAAAACTGTTTTTT. This gives the protein CASSEAPTGATNEKLFF. The chain joins TRBV6-1 to TRBJ1-4; 8 nucleotides agree with TRBD1. V gave up 0 bases and J gave up 0 bases; unmatched junction bases: 3. Germline loops: CDR1 MNHNS, CDR2 SASEGT. This CDR3 has 17 amino acids.

The table lists this clone with a count of one. The rearrangement joins TRBV6-5 to TRBJ2-1, with D possibly being TRBD2 (5 bases). Germline V gene lookup returns CDR1 MNHEY and CDR2 SVGAGI. There are 12 residues in the CDR3. Trimming removed 6 bases at V and 9 bases at J, with 12 bases between. CDR3: CASRGPLAEQFF. CDR3 nucleotides: TGTGCCAGCAGAGGTCCTCTAGCTGAGCAGTTCTTC.

This clone was observed once. The J gene is TRBJ2-5, the V gene TRBV14; the match to TRBD2 covers 7 bases. With 5 bases clipped from V and 5 bases from J, the junction kept 11 bases outside the gene matches. Germline-derived CDR1 and CDR2 are SGHDN and FVKESK. The CDR3 is 15 amino acids. The CDR3 region is CASSAEGLGFETQYF. The CDR3 DNA sequence: TGTGCCAGCAGCGCAGAAGGACTAGGGTTTGAGACCCAGTACTTC.

The gene calls are TRBV7-8 and TRBJ1-5; no clear D. The germline V and J ends were trimmed by 4 bases and 4 bases, with 14 bases remaining between them. The CDR3 has 15 amino acids. Germline lookup yields CDR1 SGHVS and CDR2 FQNEAQ. The CDR3 coding sequence is TGTGCCAGCAGCTCCGAGTGGGCCGAGAATCAGCCCCAGCATTTT. Protein product: CASSSEWAENQPQHF.

The V call is TRBV27, the J call TRBJ1-2, with D maybe TRBD1 (5 bases). V lost 3 bases and J lost 4, with 15 bases in between. This CDR3 is built from 15 residues. Germline values: CDR1 MNHEY, CDR2 SMNVEV (reference sequence). CDR3 bases: TGTGCCAGCAGTTTCCTGGGTCCCGGGGGCTATGGCTACACCTTC. Translated, it gives CASSFLGPGGYGYTF.

The chain has TRBV15 and TRBJ2-7, with TRBD1 identical over 9 bases. Germline V lookup: CDR1 LNHNV, CDR2 YYDKDF (reference sequence). The CDR3 loop spans 16 amino acids. V lost 5 bases and J lost 2; bases outside the gene matches: 10. CDR3 protein: CATSPSTGTGTYEQYF. The CDR3 coding sequence is TGTGCCACCAGCCCCTCAACCGGGACAGGGACCTACGAGCAGTACTTC.

V is TRBV11-2 and J is TRBJ2-7; no clear D. The germline V gene encodes CDR1 SGHAT and CDR2 FQNNGV. The CDR3 consists of 15 residues. Trimming shortened V by 1 base and J by 2 bases, and 12 bases separated the two germline ends. The CDR3, as DNA: TGTGCCAGCAGCTTAGTTGGCGGTGTGCCCTACGAGCAGTACTTC. Its protein product is CASSLVGGVPYEQYF.

The V call is TRBV7-9, the J call TRBJ2-7; D possibly corresponds to TRBD2 (6 bases). The germline V gene encodes CDR1 SEHNR and CDR2 FQNEAQ (reference sequence). The V end was cut by 5 bases, the J end by 4 bases, with 15 bases between. The CDR3 covers 14 residues. The CDR3 DNA follows: TGTGCCAGCAGCCCGGGGGACCCAGATTACGAGCAGTACTTC. The encoded protein is CASSPGDPDYEQYF.

The CDR3 DNA is TGTGCCAGCAGAGCCGAGGCAGAGGCCCCCAACTATGGCTACACCTTC. Protein product: CASRAEAEAPNYGYTF. The genes are TRBV28 and TRBJ1-2; D remains unclear. The germline gives CDR1 MDHEN, CDR2 SYDVKM. CDR3 length: 16 amino acids. Trimming pared 6 bases from V and 2 bases from J, leaving 19 bases between.

V usage is TRBV6-5 and J usage is TRBJ1-1; D not certain. The V end was cut by 6 bases, the J end by 6 bases, with 8 bases between. CDR3 length equals 11 residues. Looked up from germline, CDR1 is MNHEY and CDR2 is SVGAGI. CDR3 bases: TGTGCCAGCAGGCTTGGCCCTGAAGCTTTCTTT. Its protein product is CASRLGPEAFF.

V and J are TRBV7-3 and TRBJ2-7; TRBD2 aligns across 10 bases. Germline loops: CDR1 SGHTA, CDR2 FQGTGA. CDR3 length: 15 amino acids. V lost 5 bases to trimming and J lost 3 bases; unmatched junction nucleotides: 7. The CDR3: CASSQGAGGNYEQYF. The CDR3 DNA is TGTGCCAGCAGCCAGGGAGCGGGAGGGAACTACGAGCAGTACTTC.

The CDR3 spells CASSLAARNEQFF. The CDR3, as DNA: TGTGCCAGCAGTTTGGCGGCTAGGAATGAGCAGTTCTTC. V usage is TRBV28 and J usage is TRBJ2-1; D is uncertain. The CDR3 has 13 residues. V was cut by 3 bases and J by 7 bases, with 10 bases left in between. Per germline, CDR1 MDHEN and CDR2 SYDVKM. Variable domain in full (rest from reference TRBV28 and TRBJ2-1): DVKVTQSSRYLVKRTGEKVFLECVQDMDHENMFWYRQDPGLGLRLIYFSYDVKMKEKGDIPEGYSVSREKKERFSLILESASTNQTSMYLCASSLAARNEQFFGPGTRLTVL.

The J gene is TRBJ2-4, the V gene TRBV29-1; 10 bases line up with TRBD1. The junction had 10 bases not matched to a gene; V was cut back by 5 bases and J by 0 bases. The germline CDR1 and CDR2 sequences are SQVTM and ANQGSEA. The CDR3 sequence is 17 residues long. The CDR3 reads CSVFSLDRGLAKNIQYF. CDR3 coding DNA: TGCAGCGTTTTTTCACTAGACAGGGGGCTAGCCAAAAACATTCAGTACTTC.

The count of this clone is one. The J gene is TRBJ1-2, the V gene TRBV11-2; the D gene is possibly TRBD1 (5 bases). The CDR3 totals 14 residues. CDR1 is SGHAT and CDR2 is FQNNGV in the germline V gene. The V end was cut by 5 bases, the J end by 7 bases, with 17 bases between. The CDR3: CASSPGGARAGYTF. CDR3 DNA sequence: TGTGCCAGCAGCCCTGGAGGGGCAAGGGCTGGCTACACCTTC.

This chain connects TRBV20-1 to TRBJ2-7, with D hard to call. Germline lookup yields CDR1 DFQATT and CDR2 SNEGSKA (reference sequence). The CDR3 is 11 amino acids. V gave up 6 bases and J gave up 5 bases, with 11 bases separating them. CDR3 amino acids: CSAPSQNEQYF. Here the CDR3 DNA reads TGCAGTGCCCCCTCCCAGAACGAGCAGTACTTC.

The rearrangement joins TRBV2 to TRBJ1-5; 7 nucleotides line up with TRBD1. V lost 3 bases, J lost 0 bases, and 8 bases stayed unmatched. The CDR3 is 17 residues long. CDR1 is SNHLY, CDR2 FYNNEI, per germline. CDR3 DNA: TGTGCCAGCAGTGACGTCACAGGGGCGAGTAGCAATCAGCCCCAGCATTTT. Amino acids: CASSDVTGASSNQPQHF.

The genes are TRBV4-1 and TRBJ2-3, with D perhaps TRBD1 or TRBD2 (5 bases each). CDR1 is MGHRA and CDR2 is YSYEKL in the germline V gene. Trimming pared 1 base from V and 3 bases from J, leaving 20 bases between. This CDR3 comprises 18 residues. CDR3 nucleotide sequence: TGCGCCAGCAGCCAAGTACCCCCCAAGGGGAGTTGGACAGATACGCAGTATTTT. This codes for CASSQVPPKGSWTDTQYF.

This chain uses TRBV5-4 with TRBJ2-7, with 9 bases aligning to TRBD1. The germline V gene encodes CDR1 SGHNT and CDR2 YYREEE (reference sequence). The CDR3 consists of 15 residues. V lost 4 bases and J lost 1; bases outside the gene matches: 6. The CDR3 loop is CASSGWTGESYEQYF. CDR3 coding DNA: TGTGCCAGCAGCGGATGGACAGGGGAGTCCTACGAGCAGTACTTC.

J is TRBJ2-5 and V is TRBV28; 11 bases are shared with TRBD1. The CDR3 consists of 13 residues. Germline V gives CDR1 MDHEN, CDR2 SYDVKM. Trimming removed 4 bases from V and 5 bases from J; junction bases left unmatched: 0. CDR3 nucleotide sequence: TGTGCCAGCAGTTGGGACAGGGGGGAGACCCAGTACTTC. Protein: CASSWDRGETQYF.